A selection of T cell receptor beta chains follows, all from one sample in a study of blood T cell repertoires in COVID-19. Sequencing used immunoSEQ multiplex PCR; TCRdb keeps in-frame clones, though not all of them. The data hold 200,000 to 250,000 clones, with around nine tenths observed a single time. The specimen was peripheral blood. These TCRs come from a man older than 75 with acute or convalescent COVID-19. Each CDR3 is given with its conserved first and last residue. The D gene is left open where the match is weak. Some rows mark clone size as missing; the rest say once, few, many or name a class of expanded clone.

abundance: NA; j_gene: TRBJ2-7; d_gene: NA; v_gene: TRBV28; len: 12; CDR3nt: TGTGCCAGCAGTTCCCAGGGCGACGAGCAGTACTTC; CDR3aa: CASSSQGDEQYF
abundance: NA; j_gene: TRBJ1-2; d_gene: NA; v_gene: TRBV7-9; len: 13; CDR3nt: TGTGCCAGCAGCGTCCAGACCGCTAGAGGCTACACCTTC; CDR3aa: CASSVQTARGYTF
abundance: NA; j_gene: TRBJ2-7; d_gene: TRBD2; v_gene: TRBV7-2; len: 16; CDR3nt: TGTGCCAGCAGCTCACCGACTAGCGGGAGAGCAGGCGAGCAGTACTTC; CDR3aa: CASSSPTSGRAGEQYF
abundance: NA; j_gene: TRBJ1-4; d_gene: TRBD1; v_gene: TRBV5-1; len: 16; CDR3nt: TGCGCCAGCAGCGCCCTTCAGGGGGCAACTAATGAAAAACTGTTTTTT; CDR3aa: CASSALQGATNEKLFF
abundance: NA; j_gene: TRBJ1-3; d_gene: TRBD1; v_gene: TRBV18; len: 13; CDR3nt: TGTGCCAGCTCACCACCGAATGCTGGACAGGTCTCTTTT; CDR3aa: CASSPPNAGQVSF
abundance: NA; j_gene: TRBJ1-3; d_gene: TRBD1; v_gene: TRBV18; len: 15; CDR3nt: TGTGCCAGCTCACCCGAAGGACAGGGTCGAAACACCATATATTTT; CDR3aa: CASSPEGQGRNTIYF
abundance: NA; j_gene: TRBJ2-3; d_gene: TRBD2; v_gene: TRBV11-3; len: 19; CDR3nt: TGTGCCAGCAGCCTGGGACTAGCGGGAGGCCAAGTGGGCACAGATACGCAGTATTTT; CDR3aa: CASSLGLAGGQVGTDTQYF
abundance: NA; j_gene: TRBJ1-1; d_gene: NA; v_gene: TRBV19; len: 14; CDR3nt: TGTGCCAGTTCCAGTGGGCAGTTGAACACTGAAGCTTTCTTT; CDR3aa: CASSSGQLNTEAFF
abundance: NA; j_gene: TRBJ1-1; d_gene: NA; v_gene: TRBV3-1/TRBV3-2; len: 15; CDR3nt: TGTGCCAGCAGCCAAGATATGGCGGGCCTTGCTGAAGCTTTCTTT; CDR3aa: CASSQDMAGLAEAFF
abundance: NA; j_gene: TRBJ2-1; d_gene: NA; v_gene: TRBV4-1; len: 14; CDR3nt: TGCGCCAGCAGCCAAGCGGGAGCGAACAATGAGCAGTTCTTC; CDR3aa: CASSQAGANNEQFF
abundance: NA; j_gene: TRBJ1-4; d_gene: NA; v_gene: TRBV5-1; len: 15; CDR3nt: TGCGCCAGCAGCTTGGACGGGACTGCTAGTGAAAAACTGTTTTTT; CDR3aa: CASSLDGTASEKLFF
abundance: NA; j_gene: TRBJ2-3; d_gene: TRBD2; v_gene: TRBV9; len: 15; CDR3nt: TGTGCCAGCAGCGTAGAAGCTAGCGGGAAGAATACGCAGTATTTT; CDR3aa: CASSVEASGKNTQYF
abundance: once; j_gene: TRBJ1-1; d_gene: NA; v_gene: TRBV19; len: 13; CDR3nt: TGTGCCAGTAGAAGACGCGACAGAACTGAAGCTTTCTTT; CDR3aa: CASRRRDRTEAFF
abundance: once; j_gene: TRBJ2-7; d_gene: NA; v_gene: TRBV7-9; len: 12; CDR3nt: TGTGCCAGCAGCTTATCAGGGGACGAGCAGTACTTC; CDR3aa: CASSLSGDEQYF
abundance: NA; j_gene: TRBJ2-7; d_gene: TRBD2; v_gene: TRBV6-2/TRBV6-3; len: 14; CDR3nt: TGTGCCAGCAGTTACCCTCGGACTAGCGGGAATCAGTACTTC; CDR3aa: CASSYPRTSGNQYF
abundance: few; j_gene: TRBJ2-5; d_gene: TRBD1; v_gene: TRBV6-2/TRBV6-3; len: 16; CDR3nt: TGTGCCAGCACCCCTCCCTCCGGGACAGCGAAGGAGACCCAGTACTTC; CDR3aa: CASTPPSGTAKETQYF
abundance: NA; j_gene: TRBJ2-7; d_gene: TRBD1; v_gene: TRBV18; len: 14; CDR3nt: TGTGCCAGCTCACCTTCACAGGGGGCGAACGAGCAGTACTTC; CDR3aa: CASSPSQGANEQYF
abundance: NA; j_gene: TRBJ2-2; d_gene: TRBD2; v_gene: TRBV19; len: 16; CDR3nt: TGTGCCAGTAGTATAAAACTAGCGGCGAACACCGGGGAGCTGTTTTTT; CDR3aa: CASSIKLAANTGELFF
abundance: NA; j_gene: TRBJ1-4; d_gene: NA; v_gene: TRBV5-1; len: 13; CDR3nt: TGCGCCAGCAGCTTGGCCTCGGGGGAAAAACTGTTTTTT; CDR3aa: CASSLASGEKLFF
abundance: NA; j_gene: TRBJ2-2; d_gene: NA; v_gene: TRBV14; len: 14; CDR3nt: TGTGCCAGCAGCAGACAGCGTAACACCGGGGAGCTGTTTTTT; CDR3aa: CASSRQRNTGELFF
abundance: NA; j_gene: TRBJ1-1; d_gene: NA; v_gene: TRBV29-1; len: 14; CDR3nt: TGCAGCGTTGACGTCGGGAGGGTGAACACTGAAGCTTTCTTT; CDR3aa: CSVDVGRVNTEAFF
abundance: NA; j_gene: TRBJ2-5; d_gene: TRBD2; v_gene: TRBV11-3; len: 17; CDR3nt: TGTGCCAGCAGCTTAGAACCTAGCGGGAGGCCCCTGGAGACCCAGTACTTC; CDR3aa: CASSLEPSGRPLETQYF
abundance: NA; j_gene: TRBJ1-6; d_gene: NA; v_gene: TRBV7-2; len: 15; CDR3nt: TGTGCCAGCAGCTTAGTTGTTGTGAGAGGTTCACCCCTCCACTTT; CDR3aa: CASSLVVVRGSPLHF
abundance: NA; j_gene: TRBJ2-3; d_gene: TRBD2; v_gene: TRBV11-2; len: 16; CDR3nt: TGTGCCAGCAGCTCTCTGACTAGCGGAAGCACAGATACGCAGTATTTT; CDR3aa: CASSSLTSGSTDTQYF
abundance: NA; j_gene: TRBJ2-7; d_gene: NA; v_gene: TRBV15; len: 14; CDR3nt: TGTGCCACCAGCAGAGTTCCGGACAGTCCGCAGCAGTACTTC; CDR3aa: CATSRVPDSPQQYF
abundance: NA; j_gene: TRBJ2-2; d_gene: TRBD2; v_gene: TRBV4-1; len: 15; CDR3nt: TGCGCCAGCAGCAACCTAGCGGGGTACACCGGGGAGCTGTTTTTT; CDR3aa: CASSNLAGYTGELFF